The rows below give T cell receptor beta chains drawn from one sample of a study of cytomegalovirus exposure and HLA in healthy donors. Using immunoSEQ multiplex PCR, the repertoire was profiled, and TCRdb retains in-frame clones only, with some absent. The table lists about 110,000 clones, roughly 83% of them singletons. Sample: PBMCs. The receptors were gathered from a woman younger than 30 in good health and CMV-seropositive. Both conserved end residues are part of each CDR3.

TRBJ2-5,TRBV11-3,CASRSRQGQETQYF
TRBJ1-5,TRBV7-9,CASSLFDQPQHF
TRBJ1-3,TRBV2,CASRHVRDSSSGNTIYF
TRBJ2-1,TRBV5-4,CASRSAGDIYNEQFF
TRBJ1-1,TRBV15,CATSRVNSYEAFF
TRBJ2-3,TRBV28,CASSSPLAGYTDTQYF
TRBJ1-4,TRBV5-4,CASSLHGGASPLFF
TRBJ1-2,TRBV19,CASSIGQGAVNYGYTF
TRBJ2-5,TRBV7-8,CASSLRQRGETQYF
TRBJ2-1,TRBV4-2,CASSPEASGYNEQFF
TRBJ2-7,TRBV25-1,CASSEPGGGGSYEQYF
TRBJ1-5,TRBV6-5,CASSTGGYDNQPQHF
TRBJ1-1,TRBV7-9,CASSLEQNTEAFF
TRBJ2-5,TRBV5-1,CATRGVLAGETQYF
TRBJ1-2,TRBV14,CASSGDINYGYTF
TRBJ1-4,TRBV19,CASSISGTGNNEKLFF
TRBJ2-5,TRBV7-8,CASSLYQYQETQYF
TRBJ1-5,TRBV27,CASAGQGNQPQHF
TRBJ2-4,TRBV9,CASTVGAGDNIQYF
TRBJ1-1,TRBV11-2,CASSLEGGGFIEAFF
TRBJ2-5,TRBV9,CASSTSGTPQETQYF
TRBJ2-7,TRBV29-1,CSVEADSSYEQYF
TRBJ1-5,TRBV23-1,CASSRPAGGSRQPQHF
TRBJ2-7,TRBV6-8,CASSYLLRESSYEQYF
TRBJ1-1,TRBV6-6,CASSPPGNTEAFF
TRBJ2-1,TRBV5-1,CASSLAWTSGEQFF
TRBJ1-6,TRBV27,CASSLVSPVNFNSPLHF
TRBJ2-7,TRBV28,CASSTGQVYEQYF
TRBJ2-1,TRBV7-3,CASSLRGDFYNERFF
TRBJ2-5,TRBV2,CAGRTSGETQYF
TRBJ1-1,TRBV7-9,CAGNSGETEAFF
TRBJ2-3,TRBV6-1,CAMRYTDTQYF
TRBJ2-7,TRBV21-1,CASSDTSGRDSYEQYF
TRBJ2-7,TRBV19,CASSIPGQTYEQYF
TRBJ2-7,TRBV5-1,CASSLESGQGSYEQYF
TRBJ1-2,TRBV6-5,CASSWSGGSYGYTF
TRBJ2-2,TRBV2,CALVGLDPMGGLFF
TRBJ2-2,TRBV7-3,CASRRDSGELFF
TRBJ1-1,TRBV13,CASSWDRGADTEAFF
TRBJ2-7,TRBV9,CASSAGLAEGSYEQYF
TRBJ2-7,TRBV27,CASSRLAGSYEQYF
TRBJ1-5,TRBV27,CASSYRGEQPQHF
TRBJ2-1,TRBV28,CASSLSGVVEQFF
TRBJ1-5,TRBV5-1,CASSLDSGSQPQHF
TRBJ2-7,TRBV5-1,CASSLERGGRPVNEQYF
TRBJ2-7,TRBV11-2,CANSFLAGVTYEQYF
TRBJ2-1,TRBV5-1,CASSLWVSGSNEQFF
TRBJ1-1,TRBV5-1,CASSGDRGNTEAFF
TRBJ2-5,TRBV27,CASSPRGETQYF
TRBJ1-4,TRBV30,CAWQSGTGDEKLFF
TRBJ2-7,TRBV7-3,CASSLRGTGGDSSYEQYF
TRBJ2-7,TRBV7-2,CASSITGISYEQYF
TRBJ1-5,TRBV4-1,CASSQVDMGFRGNQPQHF
TRBJ1-1,TRBV4-1,CASSQDTYRANTEAFF
TRBJ1-1,TRBV2,CAAPGGGRVLNTEAFF
TRBJ2-7,TRBV5-1,CASSLEAAYYEQYF
TRBJ1-1,TRBV28,CATTVDREVTEAFF
TRBJ1-2,TRBV15,CATSRGGVNYGYTF
TRBJ1-2,TRBV2,CATGEEGVDYGYTF